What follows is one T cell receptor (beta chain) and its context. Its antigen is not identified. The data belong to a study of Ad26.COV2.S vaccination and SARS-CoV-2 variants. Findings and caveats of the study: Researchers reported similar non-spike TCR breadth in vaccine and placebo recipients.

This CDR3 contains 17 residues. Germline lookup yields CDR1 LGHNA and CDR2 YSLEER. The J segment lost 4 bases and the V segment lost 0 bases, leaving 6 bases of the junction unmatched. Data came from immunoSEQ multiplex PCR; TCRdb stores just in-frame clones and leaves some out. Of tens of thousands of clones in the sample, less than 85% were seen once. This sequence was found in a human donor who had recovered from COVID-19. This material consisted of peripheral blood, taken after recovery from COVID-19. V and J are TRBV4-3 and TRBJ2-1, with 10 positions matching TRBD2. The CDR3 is CASSQDGLAGVYNEQFF. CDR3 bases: TGCGCCAGCAGCCAAGATGGGCTAGCGGGAGTGTACAATGAGCAGTTCTTC.